The 23 T cell receptor beta chains given below trace back to one sample, sequenced in a study of T cell changes during pregnancy in multiple sclerosis (dated by TCRdb to between 2018 and 2020). Library preparation was by the immunoSEQ multiplex PCR assay. TCRdb stores this immuneACCESS table with in-frame sequences only. Part of the clones is absent; in the studies checked, under half of the shortfall reflects unresolved V genes, and no reason is known for the rest. This sample has 90,000 to 150,000 clones in its table, and around 93% of those were observed once. Approximately 6.2% of the sample is held by the ten biggest clonotypes. This specimen was peripheral blood, taken before pregnancy. The source is a female donor with multiple sclerosis, enrolled in a pregnancy study.

This clone was recorded a few times. Additional DNA sequences in this sample encode the identical CDR3. The chain uses TRBV7-9 and TRBJ1-1, with 7 bases aligning to TRBD1. Germline assignment: CDR1 SEHNR and CDR2 FQNEAQ (reference sequence). This CDR3 contains 15 residues. V shed 5 bases and J 3 bases; nucleotides not matched to a gene: 9. CDR3 DNA: TGTGCCAGCAGCCCCCGGACAGGACTGGACACTGAAGCTTTCTTT. Its protein product is CASSPRTGLDTEAFF.

The chain couples TRBV7-9 to TRBJ2-7; 9 bases agree with TRBD1. V shed 5 bases, J shed 0 bases, and the junction held 11 bases outside the gene matches. The CDR3 length is 17 residues. CDR1 SEHNR and CDR2 FQNEAQ come from the germline V gene (reference sequence). The CDR3 reads CASSHPSGDRDSYEQYF. CDR3 coding DNA: TGTGCCAGCAGCCACCCTAGTGGGGACAGGGACTCCTACGAGCAGTACTTC.

The chain uses TRBV19 and TRBJ2-7; D unclear. Trimming shortened V by 7 bases and J by 2 bases, and 15 bases separated the two germline ends. The CDR3 runs to 14 residues. Germline V gene data show CDR1 as LNHDA and CDR2 as SQIVND (reference sequence). CDR3 in amino acids: CASKKSSSPYEQYF. The CDR3 bases are TGTGCCAGTAAAAAGAGCTCCTCCCCCTACGAGCAGTACTTC.

Here the CDR3 reads CASSPRTENTEAFF. The CDR3 DNA is TGTGCCAGCAGTCCGCGGACAGAGAACACTGAAGCTTTCTTT. This rearrangement joins TRBV27 to TRBJ1-1; a weak D match, TRBD1 (6 bases). The length of the CDR3 is 14 residues. Looked up from germline, CDR1 is MNHEY and CDR2 is SMNVEV (reference sequence). V was trimmed by 5 bases and J by 1 base, leaving 11 bases between them.

The chain has TRBV7-3 and TRBJ1-1; D is unclear. Deletions cut 3 bases from V and 2 bases from J, with 7 bases between. CDR1 is SGHTA, CDR2 FQGTGA, per germline. The CDR3 covers 13 residues. Here the CDR3 DNA reads TGTGCCAGCAGCTTTGGGCCTAACACTGAAGCTTTCTTT. This encodes CASSFGPNTEAFF.

This clone was detected a few times. The CDR3 protein is CAISDGQRGYTF. The CDR3 DNA reads TGTGCCATCAGTGATGGACAGCGCGGCTACACCTTC. The chain joins TRBV10-3 to TRBJ1-2; TRBD1 might be the D (6 bases). V was cut by 3 bases and J by 8 bases, with 10 bases left in between. The CDR3 contains 12 residues. The germline V gene has CDR1 ENHRY and CDR2 SYGVKD.

The rearrangement uses TRBV6-1 and TRBJ1-5; D may be TRBD1 (6 bases). This CDR3 spans 13 amino acids. Germline values: CDR1 MNHNS, CDR2 SASEGT. V dropped 7 bases and J dropped 4 bases, with 11 bases sitting between them. The CDR3 region has the DNA TGTGCCAGCATAGACGGGACAAATCAGCCCCAGCATTTT. Encoded protein: CASIDGTNQPQHF.

In its sample, this clone was seen once. The rearrangement uses TRBV6-1 and TRBJ2-7; the match to TRBD1 covers 9 bases. This CDR3 has 15 amino acids. The trim removed 7 bases at V and 6 bases at J, leaving 13 bases unmatched. Germline V gene sequence: CDR1 MNHNS, CDR2 SASEGT. CDR3 loop: CASNPGTGIGGEQYF. The DNA for the CDR3 is TGTGCCAGCAACCCAGGGACAGGGATTGGGGGCGAGCAGTACTTC.

CDR3 amino acids: CAISELQGSRWPQHF. DNA for the CDR3: TGTGCCATCAGTGAGTTACAGGGGTCCAGGTGGCCCCAGCATTTT. The chain links TRBV10-3 to TRBJ1-5; 7 nucleotides agree with TRBD1. Unmatched junction bases numbered 9, after V lost 1 base and J lost 9 bases. The CDR3 covers 15 residues. Germline CDR1 reads ENHRY; CDR2 reads SYGVKD.

This chain connects TRBV10-3 to TRBJ2-2, with 9 bases aligning to TRBD1. The germline CDR1 and CDR2 sequences are ENHRY and SYGVKD. V lost 10 bases, J lost 6 bases, and 6 bases stayed unmatched. This CDR3 has 13 residues. The DNA of the CDR3 is TGTGCCACCCGGGACAGGGCCGCCGGGGAGCTGTTTTTT. Its translation is CATRDRAAGELFF.

This chain uses TRBV10-1 with TRBJ2-2; weak D call: TRBD1 (6 bases). V lost 7 bases, J lost 6 bases, and 9 bases lay in between. Germline lookup yields CDR1 WNHNN and CDR2 SYGVQD (reference sequence). The CDR3 is 12 residues long. CDR3 bases: TGCGCCAGCAACCGACAGGCCGGGGAGCTGTTTTTT. Translating it yields CASNRQAGELFF.

The chain joins TRBV27 to TRBJ2-1; weak D call: TRBD2 (6 bases). Trimming shortened V by 2 bases and J by 0 bases, and 20 bases separated the two germline ends. There are 19 residues in the CDR3. Germline lookup yields CDR1 MNHEY and CDR2 SMNVEV (reference sequence). CDR3: CASSLDIFGGASSYNEQFF. In nucleotides, the CDR3 is TGTGCCAGCAGTTTAGATATATTCGGCGGGGCAAGCTCCTACAATGAGCAGTTCTTC.

This rearrangement joins TRBV11-3 to TRBJ2-7, with 7 nucleotides matching TRBD2. Germline values: CDR1 SGHNT, CDR2 YENEEA. The CDR3 has 14 amino acids. The V and J ends lost 5 bases and 0 bases, in that order; junction bases with no gene match: 4. DNA of the CDR3: TGTGCCAGCAGCCTCGGCGGGAGCTCCTACGAGCAGTACTTC. It specifies CASSLGGSSYEQYF.

This clone was seen once. The chain couples TRBV7-2 to TRBJ1-4; 10 nucleotides align to TRBD1. The ends lost 4 bases at V and 3 bases at J; junction bases unmatched: 11. This CDR3 is built from 18 residues. Looked up from germline, CDR1 is SGHTA and CDR2 is FQGNSA. The CDR3 region has the DNA TGTGCCAGCAGCTCCCGGTGGGACAGGGGCGCGGCTAATGAAAAACTGTTTTTT. Translating gives CASSSRWDRGAANEKLFF.

The chain joins TRBV9 to TRBJ2-1; D might be TRBD2 (5 bases). Trimming took off 3 bases at V and 3 bases at J, with 7 bases between the two ends. CDR3 length equals 13 residues. Germline V lookup: CDR1 SGDLS, CDR2 YYNGEE. DNA of the CDR3: TGTGCCAGCAGCGATGGACTCTACAATGAGCAGTTCTTC. Its protein is CASSDGLYNEQFF.

This sequence joins TRBV10-3 and TRBJ2-7; D is possibly TRBD1 (5 bases). CDR3 length: 12 amino acids. The germline V and J ends were trimmed by 1 base and 7 bases, with 8 bases remaining between them. Germline loops: CDR1 ENHRY, CDR2 SYGVKD. CDR3 in DNA: TGTGCCATCAGTGAGTGGACAAGGGAGCAGTACTTC. Residues: CAISEWTREQYF.

V is TRBV2 and J is TRBJ1-5; TRBD1 might be the D (6 bases). CDR3 length: 15 residues. Per germline, CDR1 SNHLY and CDR2 FYNNEI. V lost 0 bases and J 5 bases, leaving 11 bases between the germline ends. CDR3 in DNA: TGTGCCAGCAGTGAAGCGTCAGGGGCGCATCAGCCCCAGCATTTT. It specifies CASSEASGAHQPQHF.

This chain links TRBV19 with TRBJ1-6; D not certain. Germline CDR1 and CDR2: LNHDA and SQIVND (reference sequence). This CDR3 has 15 residues. The V and J ends lost 3 bases and 6 bases respectively, with 12 bases between them. DNA of the CDR3: TGTGCCAGTAGTATGGAACGGACTCCTAATTCACCCCTCCACTTT. Its translation: CASSMERTPNSPLHF.

This clone was recorded once. The chain has TRBV13 and TRBJ2-7; 7 positions match TRBD1. V gave up 6 bases and J gave up 0 bases; unmatched junction bases: 14. CDR1 and CDR2 (germline): PRHDT, FYEKMQ (reference sequence). This CDR3 has 17 amino acids. CDR3 DNA sequence: TGTGCCAGCAGTTTTTCACCGGGACAGATAAGCTCCTACGAGCAGTACTTC. Amino acid sequence: CASSFSPGQISSYEQYF.

V usage is TRBV11-2 and J usage is TRBJ2-7, with 7 bases aligning to TRBD1. J gave up 3 bases and V 4 bases, and 15 bases lay outside the gene matches. The CDR3 spans 17 residues. Germline CDR1 is SGHAT and CDR2 is FQNNGV. The CDR3 bases are TGTGCCAGCAGCTCAACAGACCCGAGACAGGGTTTCTACGAGCAGTACTTC. Translation gives CASSSTDPRQGFYEQYF.

The rearrangement uses TRBV11-3 and TRBJ2-2; no clear D. Deletions cut 1 base from V and 1 base from J, with 10 bases between. The CDR3 spans 16 residues. Per the germline V gene, CDR1 is SGHNT and CDR2 is YENEEA. In DNA, the CDR3 is TGTGCCAGCAGCTTAGTATCGGCGGAGAACACCGGGGAGCTGTTTTTT. It codes for CASSLVSAENTGELFF.

The V gene is TRBV10-2, the J gene TRBJ2-5; 9 bases fit TRBD2. The CDR3 contains 15 residues. The germline V gene has CDR1 WSHSY and CDR2 SAAADI. Trimming at V came to 6 bases and at J to 4 bases, leaving 9 bases not matched to a gene. DNA for the CDR3: TGCGCCAGCAGGCCCGGGCTAGCGGGGCCAGAGACCCAGTACTTC. Its protein product is CASRPGLAGPETQYF.

CDR3 in DNA: TGTGCCAGTAGTATAAGGCCTAGCGGGAGCGGTACAGATACGCAGTATTTT. It translates to CASSIRPSGSGTDTQYF. This sequence joins TRBV19 and TRBJ2-3, with 10 positions matching TRBD2. The V gene's germline CDR1 is LNHDA and CDR2 SQIVND (reference sequence). The CDR3 totals 17 residues. The V gene end was trimmed by 2 bases and the J gene end by 3 bases; junction bases not matched to a gene: 8.